This is a list of T cell receptor beta chains from one sample in a study of blood T cell repertoires in COVID-19. Method: immunoSEQ multiplex PCR; TCRdb's copy keeps in-frame clones and lacks some. The profile shows tens of thousands of clones, roughly 85% of them singletons. The sample taken for sequencing was peripheral blood. The receptors stem from a man older than 75 with acute or convalescent COVID-19. Both conserved end residues are part of each CDR3. A D gene is named only where the DNA matches it firmly. Only part of the rows carry a size: once, few, many, or a class if the clone is expanded.

j_gene	d_gene	abundance	v_gene	CDR3nt	CDR3aa
TRBJ2-1	TRBD1	.	TRBV11-2	TGTGCCAGCAGCTTAGTAAGGACAGGGGGCGGCTACAATGAGCAGTTCTTC	CASSLVRTGGGYNEQFF
TRBJ2-1	TRBD2	.	TRBV10-3	TGTGCCATCAGTGAGTCGGCGGGAGGGCCTTACAATGAGCAGTTCTTC	CAISESAGGPYNEQFF
TRBJ2-1	TRBD1	.	TRBV18	TGTGCCAGCTCACAGACAGGGGGAGGTGGCAATGAGCAGTTCTTC	CASSQTGGGGNEQFF
TRBJ2-5	TRBD2	once	TRBV30	TGTGCCTGGAGTTTCGGACTAGCGGGGGCCCAAGAGACCCAGTACTTC	CAWSFGLAGAQETQYF
TRBJ2-7	TRBD2	.	TRBV10-2	TGCGCCAGCAGCCGACTAGCGGGAGGCTACGAGCAGTACTTC	CASSRLAGGYEQYF
TRBJ1-4	TRBD1	.	TRBV7-6	TGTGCCAGCAGCTTAAGATCCCGACAGGGCCACTTTAATGAAAAACTGTTTTTT	CASSLRSRQGHFNEKLFF
TRBJ2-7	.	.	TRBV4-3	TGCGCCAGCAGCCAAGCCTCCTCAGAGGGAATCAAGCAGTACTTC	CASSQASSEGIKQYF
TRBJ2-7	.	.	TRBV5-1	TGCGCCAGCAGCCGAAGGGGGGGAAACGAGCAGTACTTC	CASSRRGGNEQYF
TRBJ2-3	TRBD1	few	TRBV18	TGTGCCAGCTCTAAAGGGACAGGGGCAGATACGCAGTATTTT	CASSKGTGADTQYF
TRBJ1-1	.	.	TRBV19	TGTGCCACCCAGACAGTGAGGGGGGGAAACACTGAAGCTTTCTTT	CATQTVRGGNTEAFF
TRBJ2-7	.	.	TRBV6-5	TGTGCCAGTTCCGGGTGGGACGAGCAGTACTTC	CASSGWDEQYF
TRBJ2-1	TRBD1	.	TRBV19	TGTGCCAGTAGTCCGGGGACAGGGGCTGATTATGAGCAGTTCTTC	CASSPGTGADYEQFF
TRBJ2-2	.	few	TRBV24-1	TGTGCCACCAGTGATTTGCCGCGTGGGAGAAAGAACACCGGGGAGCTGTTTTTT	CATSDLPRGRKNTGELFF
TRBJ1-5	.	.	TRBV24-1	TGTGCCACCAGTGACCCCGCGGTCTCGGGTAGCAATCAGCCCCAGCATTTT	CATSDPAVSGSNQPQHF
TRBJ2-2	.	many	TRBV7-3	TGTGCCAGCAGACCGACCGGGACTCCGACCGGGGAGCTGTTTTTT	CASRPTGTPTGELFF
TRBJ1-5	TRBD1	.	TRBV5-1	TGCGCCAGCAGCCTGGACAGGGGAGACCAGCCCCAGCATTTT	CASSLDRGDQPQHF
TRBJ2-3	TRBD1	once	TRBV19	TGTGCCAGTAGTCCCTGGACAGGGGGCTCCACAGATACGCAGTATTTT	CASSPWTGGSTDTQYF
TRBJ1-2	.	once	TRBV6-2/TRBV6-3	TGTGCCAGCAGTTACGAGGCAGGGGCTCGAGGAGGCTACACCTTC	CASSYEAGARGGYTF
TRBJ1-5	.	few	TRBV7-2	TGTGCCAGCAGCTTGAGAGGGCAGCAGCCCCAGCATTTT	CASSLRGQQPQHF
TRBJ2-2	TRBD1	.	TRBV5-1	TGCGCCAGTACCGGGACAGCGAACACCGGGGAGCTGTTTTTT	CASTGTANTGELFF
TRBJ2-3	TRBD2	.	TRBV7-2	TGTGCCAGCAGCACCGGGACTAGCGGTACAGATACGCAGTATTTT	CASSTGTSGTDTQYF
TRBJ2-1	TRBD2	few	TRBV6-2/TRBV6-3	TGTGCCAGCAGTTACTGGACTAGCGGGAGTCGCAATGAGCAGTTCTTC	CASSYWTSGSRNEQFF
TRBJ2-3	TRBD2	.	TRBV27	TGTGCCAGCAGTTTCCGAGGGACTAGCGGGGCTTCCCCGTATTTT	CASSFRGTSGASPYF
TRBJ2-2	.	.	TRBV9	TGTGCCAGCAGCGTAGGGGACAATCCGAACACCGGGGAGCTGTTTTTT	CASSVGDNPNTGELFF
TRBJ2-1	TRBD2	.	TRBV3-1/TRBV3-2	TGTGCCAGCAGCCAAGGCGGGGGGTCGTACAATGAGCAGTTCTTC	CASSQGGGSYNEQFF
TRBJ1-4	TRBD1	.	TRBV12-3/TRBV12-4	TGTGCCAGCAGTAACAGGGGAGAGCTGTTTTTT	CASSNRGELFF
TRBJ1-2	.	.	TRBV19	TGTGCCAGTAGTCGATGGGGGCAACTTAACTATGGCTACACCTTC	CASSRWGQLNYGYTF
TRBJ2-5	.	.	TRBV7-3	TGTGCCAGCAGCCCAACCGGTGGGGGCGGAAAGACCCAGTACTTC	CASSPTGGGGKTQYF
TRBJ2-3	.	.	TRBV7-2	TGTGCCAGCAGCTTAGTCGTCGGAGGCGATACGCAGTATTTT	CASSLVVGGDTQYF
TRBJ2-5	TRBD2	.	TRBV18	TGTGCCAGCTCACCCCTTGGCGGGGGGACGCAAGAGACCCAGTACTTC	CASSPLGGGTQETQYF
TRBJ2-7	.	.	TRBV14	TGTGCCAGCAGCCAAGGTAGCTTCGAGCAGTACTTC	CASSQGSFEQYF
TRBJ2-7	.	.	TRBV28	TGTGCCAGCAGCGGTGAGTCAGGGCAGTACTTC	CASSGESGQYF
TRBJ2-5	.	.	TRBV19	TGTGCCAGTAGTTCCCCGGACCGAGGGAAGACCCAGTACTTC	CASSSPDRGKTQYF
TRBJ1-1	TRBD1	.	TRBV11-2	TGTGCCAGCAGCTTCGGGACAGGAATAGCCACTGAAGCTTTCTTT	CASSFGTGIATEAFF
TRBJ2-7	TRBD1	.	TRBV7-2	TGTGCCAGCAGCGAGACAGGGGTCTCCTACGAGCAGTACTTC	CASSETGVSYEQYF
TRBJ1-2	.	.	TRBV9	TGTGCCAGCAGCGTAGATGGGGGAGGCTATGGCTACACCTTC	CASSVDGGGYGYTF
TRBJ2-5	.	.	TRBV19	TGTGCCAGTAGTATCCCCCCAGGGGAGACCCAGTACTTC	CASSIPPGETQYF
TRBJ1-6	TRBD1	.	TRBV13	TGTGCCAGCAGCTTCTCGGGACAGGGTTCAAGCTCACCCCTCCACTTT	CASSFSGQGSSSPLHF
TRBJ2-3	TRBD2	.	TRBV3-1/TRBV3-2	TGTGCCAGCAGCCAGGGGGGCGGGGGGCAGTCGAGCACAGATACGCAGTATTTT	CASSQGGGGQSSTDTQYF
TRBJ2-1	.	.	TRBV7-2	TGTGCCAGCAGCTTAGAAGCGGGCGTGCAGTTCTTC	CASSLEAGVQFF
TRBJ1-1	.	.	TRBV19	TGTGCCAGTAGTTCCCCGGGAGAGAACACTGAAGCTTTCTTT	CASSSPGENTEAFF
TRBJ2-3	TRBD2	.	TRBV3-1/TRBV3-2	TGTGCCAGCAGCCTATTAGCGGGGGGGAGCACAGATACGCAGTATTTT	CASSLLAGGSTDTQYF
TRBJ2-7	TRBD2	.	TRBV6-5	TGTGCCAGCAGGCTGGGGGCGGGGGGTACCTACGAGCAGTACTTC	CASRLGAGGTYEQYF
TRBJ1-2	.	.	TRBV21-1	TGTGCCAGCAGGAGGACAGAGAGGGGCTACACCTTC	CASRRTERGYTF
TRBJ1-2	.	.	TRBV15	TGTGCCACCAGCAGAGGAACAGGGCTTAACTATGGCTACACCTTC	CATSRGTGLNYGYTF
TRBJ2-7	.	few	TRBV5-4	TGTGCCAGCAGCTTAGGGACTGGCTTTCTCTACGAGCAGTACTTC	CASSLGTGFLYEQYF
TRBJ2-3	.	.	TRBV14	TGTGCCAGCAGCCAAAGGGACTTCCCTAGCACAGATACGCAGTATTTT	CASSQRDFPSTDTQYF
TRBJ2-2	.	once	TRBV28	TGTGCCAGCAGTGCCCCCCAAGGGGCCGGGGAGCTGTTTTTT	CASSAPQGAGELFF
TRBJ1-2	.	.	TRBV9	TGTGCCAGCAGCGTAGAGGGGAGGGCGTCTCTAGGCTACACCTTC	CASSVEGRASLGYTF
TRBJ2-7	TRBD1	.	TRBV28	TGTGCCAGCAGTTCCCCCGGGACAGGGTCCACCTACGAGCAGTACTTC	CASSSPGTGSTYEQYF
TRBJ2-2	TRBD1	.	TRBV6-5	TGTGCCAGCAGTTACGGGACAGGGGCGCCCACCGGGGAGCTGTTTTTT	CASSYGTGAPTGELFF
TRBJ1-3	.	.	TRBV7-2	TGTGCCAGCAGCGATGGACAGAGAAACACCATATATTTT	CASSDGQRNTIYF
TRBJ1-1	.	once	TRBV28	TGTGCCAGCAGTTTACGTGCAGGGGACTACAGCACTGAAGCTTTCTTT	CASSLRAGDYSTEAFF